A single sample gave rise to the 20 T cell receptor beta chains below, sequenced in a study of blood T cell repertoires in COVID-19. The assay was immunoSEQ multiplex PCR, and TCRdb's table has in-frame clones only and misses some. Among about 300,000 clones, roughly nine tenths were seen once, and the ten largest hold 5.5% to 7%. The sequenced sample consisted of PBMCs or T cells enriched from blood (not recorded which). The receptors were sampled from a woman in her thirties who had recovered from COVID-19.

This clone was counted ten times or more. This sequence joins TRBV7-9 and TRBJ2-1, with TRBD2 matching over 12 bases. The V and J ends lost 1 base and 7 bases, in that order; junction bases with no gene match: 11. This CDR3 region has 18 residues. Germline V CDR1 and CDR2: SEHNR, FQNEAQ (reference sequence). As DNA, the CDR3 is TGTGCCAGCAGCTTAGACTCAGCTAGCGGGGGGGCGAGGAATGAGCAGTTCTTC. It codes for CASSLDSASGGARNEQFF.

The rearrangement uses TRBV4-1 and TRBJ1-5; a weak D match, TRBD1 (5 bases). V shed 1 base and J shed 4 bases, with 23 bases lying between them. The germline gives CDR1 MGHRA, CDR2 YSYEKL. The CDR3 sequence is 19 residues long. The CDR3 coding sequence is TGCGCCAGCAGCCAAGGCGGGACTGAATTTGGTCCGGGAAATCAGCCCCAGCATTTT. The encoded protein is CASSQGGTEFGPGNQPQHF.

V is TRBV5-1 and J is TRBJ2-1; possibly TRBD2 for D (7 bases). Germline CDR1 and CDR2: SGHRS and YFSETQ. The germline V and J ends were trimmed by 3 bases and 0 bases, with 16 bases remaining between them. This CDR3 spans 17 amino acids. CDR3 sequence: CASSSLGGQGSYNEQFF. CDR3 coding DNA: TGCGCCAGCAGCTCACTCGGGGGGCAAGGCTCCTACAATGAGCAGTTCTTC.

This clone is a singleton in its sample. The chain couples TRBV28 to TRBJ2-3; the D gene is possibly TRBD2 (6 bases). The CDR3 is made up of 15 amino acids. Trimming cost V 6 bases and J 0 bases, with 13 bases left between them. CDR1 is MDHEN and CDR2 is SYDVKM in the germline V gene. DNA of the CDR3: TGTGCCAGCAGCCAAGGAGGGGTGAGCACAGATACGCAGTATTTT. Its translation is CASSQGGVSTDTQYF.

The chain links TRBV6-1 to TRBJ1-2; D unclear. Between the trimmed V and J ends, which lost 0 bases and 8 bases, there was a span of 13 bases. CDR1 is MNHNS and CDR2 is SASEGT in the germline V gene. The CDR3 is 14 amino acids. CDR3 sequence reads: CASSEAGNIRGYTF. In DNA form, the CDR3 reads TGTGCCAGCAGTGAAGCGGGCAACATCAGGGGCTACACCTTC.

This clone was seen once. This chain links TRBV6-5 with TRBJ1-2; TRBD1 aligns across 9 bases. Unmatched junction bases numbered 8, after V lost 2 bases and J lost 7 bases. The CDR3 loop spans 15 amino acids. Germline V gives CDR1 MNHEY, CDR2 SVGAGI. CDR3 DNA sequence: TGTGCCAGCAGTTACGAGGACAGGGGAGGAATTGGCTACACCTTC. This codes for CASSYEDRGGIGYTF.

J is TRBJ1-3 and V is TRBV5-1, with 9 bases identical to TRBD1. The V and J ends lost 0 bases and 2 bases, in that order; junction bases with no gene match: 3. Germline CDR1 is SGHRS and CDR2 is YFSETQ. This CDR3 contains 16 residues. In nucleotides, the CDR3 is TGCGCCAGCAGCTTGGGGGACAGGGTCCCTGGAAACACCATATATTTT. It is translated as CASSLGDRVPGNTIYF.

The gene calls are TRBV25-1 and TRBJ2-3; 7 nucleotides line up with TRBD1. The length of the CDR3 is 16 residues. Per germline, CDR1 MGHDK and CDR2 SYGVNS. Trimming cost V 3 bases and J 1 base; bases outside gene matches: 7. The CDR3 region is CASSDPTGAGTDTQYF. CDR3 coding DNA: TGTGCCAGCAGTGACCCCACAGGGGCCGGCACAGATACGCAGTATTTT. Full variable domain (missing parts from reference TRBV25-1 and TRBJ2-3): EADIYQTPRYLVIGTGKKITLECSQTMGHDKMYWYQQDPGMELHLIHYSYGVNSTEKGDLSSESTVSRIRTEHFPLTLESARPSHTSQYLCASSDPTGAGTDTQYFGPGTRLTVL.

The genes are TRBV29-1 and TRBJ2-1, with a possible D match to TRBD2 (5 bases). V lost 3 bases and J 2 bases, leaving 11 bases between the germline ends. This CDR3 comprises 14 residues. The germline CDR1 and CDR2 sequences are SQVTM and ANQGSEA. The CDR3 DNA reads as TGCAGCGTTGATGAGGGTGCTACCTACAATGAGCAGTTCTTC. It translates to CSVDEGATYNEQFF.

CDR3 coding DNA: TGTGCCAGCAGAAAGACGGAGGATTACACCGGGGAGCTGTTTTTT. Translated: CASRKTEDYTGELFF. The chain combines TRBV11-3 with TRBJ2-2; a possible D gene is TRBD2 (5 bases). Germline CDR1 and CDR2: SGHNT and YENEEA. This CDR3 has 15 amino acids. V was pared by 6 bases and J by 3 bases, with 14 bases between.

This chain connects TRBV12-3 or TRBV12-4 to TRBJ2-1, with D uncertain. V was shortened by 1 base and J by 10 bases, with 5 bases between the two germline ends. CDR3 length: 11 residues. The CDR3 nucleotides read TGTGCCAGCAGTTTAGTACAGGAGCAGTTCTTC. Translation gives CASSLVQEQFF.

The chain has TRBV4-2 and TRBJ1-5; D unclear. CDR1 is LGHNA and CDR2 is YNFKEQ in the germline V gene. The CDR3 runs 12 residues. The V and J ends lost 8 bases and 1 base respectively, with 6 bases between them. For the CDR3, the DNA is TGTGCCAGCCGTGTCAGCAATCAGCCCCAGCATTTT. It yields the protein CASRVSNQPQHF.

This clone was seen only once. The chain has TRBV3-1 (or the pseudogene TRBV3-2) and TRBJ2-7; the D gene is possibly TRBD1 (6 bases). The CDR3 consists of 13 residues. V lost 4 bases and J 6 bases, leaving 13 bases between the germline ends. The germline gives CDR1 LGHDT, CDR2 YNNKEL (reference sequence). CDR3 DNA: TGTGCCAGCAGCCCCCTCAGGGGCGGCGAGCAGTACTTC. Residues: CASSPLRGGEQYF.

V is TRBV7-6 and J is TRBJ1-4; D gene uncertain. CDR3 length: 16 residues. In germline, CDR1 is SGHVS, CDR2 FNYEAQ. The V gene lost 0 bases and the J gene lost 8 bases, with 16 bases spanning the gap. The CDR3 is CASSLASLGGSEKLFF. The CDR3 region has the DNA TGTGCCAGCAGCTTAGCGAGTTTAGGAGGTAGCGAAAAACTGTTTTTT.

The rearrangement joins TRBV11-2 to TRBJ2-2, with TRBD2 identical over 7 bases. After removal of 7 bases from V and 4 bases from J, the junction contained 9 bases not matched to a gene. This CDR3 has 15 amino acids. The germline V gene encodes CDR1 SGHAT and CDR2 FQNNGV. Written as DNA, the CDR3 is TGTGCCAGCACCAAAAGGGCGGGAGCCACCGGGGAGCTGTTTTTT. Translated: CASTKRAGATGELFF.

This chain uses TRBV3-1 (or the pseudogene TRBV3-2) with TRBJ2-3, with 11 nucleotides matching TRBD2. V dropped 4 bases and J dropped 6; count of bases not matched to a gene: 9. The germline V gene has CDR1 LGHDT and CDR2 YNNKEL (reference sequence). There are 16 residues in the CDR3. CDR3 protein: CASSLRMGLAADTQYF. In DNA form, the CDR3 reads TGTGCCAGCAGCCTAAGAATGGGACTAGCGGCGGATACGCAGTATTTT.

The V call is TRBV18, the J call TRBJ2-7, with TRBD2 as a possible D gene (5 bases). The germline gives CDR1 KGHSH, CDR2 LQKENI. The CDR3 is 12 residues long. Trimming removed 8 bases from V and 0 bases from J, with 8 bases in between. CDR3 nucleotide sequence: TGTGCCAGCACCCGGGACTCCTACGAGCAGTACTTC. Translation: CASTRDSYEQYF. The complete variable domain, with remaining parts taken from reference TRBV18 and TRBJ2-7, reads NAGVMQNPRHLVRRRGQEARLRCSPMKGHSHVYWYRQLPEEGLKFMVYLQKENIIDESGMPKERFSAEFPKEGPSILRIQQVVRGDSAAYFCASTRDSYEQYFGPGTRLTVT.

This clone was seen just once. The V gene is TRBV7-2, the J gene TRBJ2-7; perhaps TRBD1 as D (6 bases). Germline V gene sequence: CDR1 SGHTA, CDR2 FQGNSA. Trimming left V 1 base short and J 5 bases short, with 15 bases between. The CDR3 runs 15 residues. CDR3 residues: CASSLVGKTGHEQYF. Written as DNA, the CDR3 is TGTGCCAGCAGCTTAGTGGGGAAGACAGGCCACGAGCAGTACTTC.

The chain employs TRBV7-8 and TRBJ1-5; maybe TRBD1 (6 bases). The CDR3 has 17 residues. Trimming cost V 0 bases and J 0 bases, with 12 bases left between them. From germline, CDR1 is SGHVS and CDR2 FQNEAQ. CDR3 DNA: TGTGCCAGCAGCTTAGCCACAGGGCGGGCTAGCAATCAGCCCCAGCATTTT. Protein: CASSLATGRASNQPQHF.

The chain couples TRBV6-5 to TRBJ1-1, with D uncertain. The CDR3 contains 14 residues. Germline assignment: CDR1 MNHEY and CDR2 SVGAGI. V was clipped by 10 bases and J by 3 bases, with 18 bases between them. CDR3: CATAYPGSDTEAFF. The CDR3, as DNA: TGTGCCACCGCCTATCCGGGGAGCGACACTGAAGCTTTCTTT.